This TCR beta chain emerged from a study of blood T cell repertoires in COVID-19. Source study methods: Amplification of reference gene primers provided the estimated nucleated cell counts. Profiled with immunoSEQ multiplex PCR; TCRdb holds only in-frame clones, not every one. That table is the source of V, J and clone size, and D and trimming were worked out from the DNA. The table includes about 110,000 clones, around three quarters detected once. The sequence was obtained from a human donor in a cohort sampled during active or convalescent COVID-19. Sequencing used peripheral blood.

The DNA of the CDR3 is TGTGCCAGCAGCTCCAGGACAGGGACGGGTTATGGCTACACCTTC. As protein: CASSSRTGTGYGYTF. The chain links TRBV7-9 to TRBJ1-2; 8 positions match TRBD1. The trim removed 4 bases at V and 5 bases at J, leaving 9 bases unmatched. This CDR3 has 15 amino acids. Germline V CDR1 and CDR2: SEHNR, FQNEAQ (reference sequence).